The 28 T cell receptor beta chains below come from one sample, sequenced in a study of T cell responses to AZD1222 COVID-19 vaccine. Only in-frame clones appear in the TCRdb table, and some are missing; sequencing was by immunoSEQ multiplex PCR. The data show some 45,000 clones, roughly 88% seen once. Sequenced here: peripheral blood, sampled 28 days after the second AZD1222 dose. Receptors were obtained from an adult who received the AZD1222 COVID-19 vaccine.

The CDR3: CASSPESLYEQYF. The CDR3 DNA is TGTGCCAGCAGCCCGGAGAGCCTCTACGAGCAGTACTTC. The chain carries TRBV7-8 and TRBJ2-7, with D unclear. CDR3 length: 13 residues. Trimming stripped 5 bases from V and 3 bases from J, with 11 bases between. Germline CDR1 reads SGHVS; CDR2 reads FQNEAQ.

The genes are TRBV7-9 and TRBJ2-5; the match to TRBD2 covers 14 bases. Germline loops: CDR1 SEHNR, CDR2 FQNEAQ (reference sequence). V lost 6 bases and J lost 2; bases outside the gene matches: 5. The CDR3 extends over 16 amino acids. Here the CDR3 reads CASRGGLAGAQETQYF. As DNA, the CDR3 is TGTGCCAGCAGAGGGGGACTAGCGGGGGCTCAAGAGACCCAGTACTTC.

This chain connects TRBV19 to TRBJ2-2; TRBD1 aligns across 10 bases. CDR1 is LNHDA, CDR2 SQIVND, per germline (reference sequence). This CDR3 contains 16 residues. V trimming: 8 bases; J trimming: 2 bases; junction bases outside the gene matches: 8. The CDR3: CASSKGQGSNTGELFF. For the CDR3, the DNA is TGTGCCAGTTCTAAGGGACAGGGGTCCAACACCGGGGAGCTGTTTTTT.

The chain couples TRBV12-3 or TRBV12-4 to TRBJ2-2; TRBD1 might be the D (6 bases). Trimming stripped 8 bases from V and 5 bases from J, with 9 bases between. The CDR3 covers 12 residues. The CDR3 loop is CASETGTGELFF. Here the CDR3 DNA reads TGTGCCAGCGAAACAGGGACCGGGGAGCTGTTTTTT.

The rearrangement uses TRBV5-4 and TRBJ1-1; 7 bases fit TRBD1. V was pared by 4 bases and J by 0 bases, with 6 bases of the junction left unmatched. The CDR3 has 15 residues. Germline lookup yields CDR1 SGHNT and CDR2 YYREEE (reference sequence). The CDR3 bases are TGTGCCAGCAGCCCGACCGGGACAGTGAACACTGAAGCTTTCTTT. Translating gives CASSPTGTVNTEAFF. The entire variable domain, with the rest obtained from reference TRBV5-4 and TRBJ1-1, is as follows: ETGVTQSPTHLIKTRGQQVTLRCSSQSGHNTVSWYQQALGQGPQFIFQYYREEENGRGNFPPRFSGLQFPNYSSELNVNALELDDSALYLCASSPTGTVNTEAFFGQGTRLTVV.

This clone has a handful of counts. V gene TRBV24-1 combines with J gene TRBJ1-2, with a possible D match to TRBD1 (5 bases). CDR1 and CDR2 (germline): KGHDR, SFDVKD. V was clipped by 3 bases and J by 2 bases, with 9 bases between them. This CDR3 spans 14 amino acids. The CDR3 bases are TGTGCCACCAGTGATGGGACGGCCAACTATGGCTACACCTTC. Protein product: CATSDGTANYGYTF.

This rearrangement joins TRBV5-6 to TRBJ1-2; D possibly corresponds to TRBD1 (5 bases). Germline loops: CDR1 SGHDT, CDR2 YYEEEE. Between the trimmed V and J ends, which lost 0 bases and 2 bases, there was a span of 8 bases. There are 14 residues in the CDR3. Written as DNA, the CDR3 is TGTGCCAGCAGCTTGGGACAGTCGAACTATGGCTACACCTTC. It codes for CASSLGQSNYGYTF.

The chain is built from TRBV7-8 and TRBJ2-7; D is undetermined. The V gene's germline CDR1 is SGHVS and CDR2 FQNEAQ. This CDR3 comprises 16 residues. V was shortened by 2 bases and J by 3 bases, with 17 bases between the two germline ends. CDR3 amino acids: CASSLSDTRPIYEQYF. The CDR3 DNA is TGTGCCAGCAGCTTAAGTGACACAAGGCCCATCTACGAGCAGTACTTC.

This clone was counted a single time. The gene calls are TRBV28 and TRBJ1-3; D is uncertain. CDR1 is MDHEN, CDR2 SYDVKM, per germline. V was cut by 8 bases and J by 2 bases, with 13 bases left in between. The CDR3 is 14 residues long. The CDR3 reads CASDPGGTGNTIYF. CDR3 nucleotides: TGTGCCAGCGACCCCGGCGGTACTGGAAACACCATATATTTT.

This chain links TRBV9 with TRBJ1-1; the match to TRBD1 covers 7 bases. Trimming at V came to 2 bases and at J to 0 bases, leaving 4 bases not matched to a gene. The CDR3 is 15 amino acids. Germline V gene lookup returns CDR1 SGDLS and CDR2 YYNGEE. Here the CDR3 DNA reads TGTGCCAGCAGCGTTACAGGGGAGATGAACACTGAAGCTTTCTTT. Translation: CASSVTGEMNTEAFF.

In DNA, the CDR3 is TGTGCCAGCAGCTTGCCCCTGAGGTTGGCAGACGGAAAGACCCAGTACTTC. As protein: CASSLPLRLADGKTQYF. The chain carries TRBV7-8 and TRBJ2-5; D gene uncertain. The CDR3 is 17 amino acids. Trimming removed 3 bases from V and 6 bases from J, with 23 bases in between. The germline V gene encodes CDR1 SGHVS and CDR2 FQNEAQ. Complete variable domain (other parts from reference TRBV7-8 and TRBJ2-5): GAGVSQSPRYKVAKRGQDVALRCDPISGHVSLFWYQQALGQGPEFLTYFQNEAQLDKSGLPSDRFFAERPEGSVSTLKIQRTQQEDSAVYLCASSLPLRLADGKTQYFGPGTRLLVL.

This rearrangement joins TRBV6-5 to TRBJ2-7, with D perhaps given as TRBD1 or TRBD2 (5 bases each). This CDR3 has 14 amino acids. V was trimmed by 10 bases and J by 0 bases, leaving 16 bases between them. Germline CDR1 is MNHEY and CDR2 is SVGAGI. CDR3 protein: CAIQSQGVSYEQYF. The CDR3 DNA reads TGTGCCATACAGTCCCAGGGAGTCTCCTACGAGCAGTACTTC.

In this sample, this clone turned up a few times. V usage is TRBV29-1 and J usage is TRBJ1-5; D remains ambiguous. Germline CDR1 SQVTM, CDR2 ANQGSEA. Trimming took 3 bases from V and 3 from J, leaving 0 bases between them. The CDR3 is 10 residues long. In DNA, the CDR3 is TGCAGCGTTGACAATCAGCCCCAGCATTTT. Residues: CSVDNQPQHF.

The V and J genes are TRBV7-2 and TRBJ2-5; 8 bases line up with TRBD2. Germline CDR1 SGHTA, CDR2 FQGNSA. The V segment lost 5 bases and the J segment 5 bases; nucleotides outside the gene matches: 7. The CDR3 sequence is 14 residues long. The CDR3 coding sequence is TGTGCCAGCAGCCTAAATAGCGGGGTCGAGACCCAGTACTTC. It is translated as CASSLNSGVETQYF.

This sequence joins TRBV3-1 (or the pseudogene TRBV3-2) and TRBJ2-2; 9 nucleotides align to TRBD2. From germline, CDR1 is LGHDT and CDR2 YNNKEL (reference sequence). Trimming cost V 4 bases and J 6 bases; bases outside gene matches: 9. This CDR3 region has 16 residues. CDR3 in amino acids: CASSPPGTSRPGELFF. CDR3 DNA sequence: TGTGCCAGCAGCCCCCCTGGGACTAGCCGCCCCGGGGAGCTGTTTTTT.

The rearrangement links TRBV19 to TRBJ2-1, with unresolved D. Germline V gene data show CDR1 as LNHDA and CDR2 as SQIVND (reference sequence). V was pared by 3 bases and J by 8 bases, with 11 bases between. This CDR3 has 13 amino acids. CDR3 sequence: CASSIPPAYEQFF. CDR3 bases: TGTGCCAGTAGTATCCCTCCAGCGTATGAGCAGTTCTTC.

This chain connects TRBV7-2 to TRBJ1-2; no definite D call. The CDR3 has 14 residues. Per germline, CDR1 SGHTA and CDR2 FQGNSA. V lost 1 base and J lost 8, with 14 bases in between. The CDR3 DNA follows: TGTGCCAGCAGCTTAGTCCCGGGCGTGAAAGGCTACACCTTC. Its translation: CASSLVPGVKGYTF.

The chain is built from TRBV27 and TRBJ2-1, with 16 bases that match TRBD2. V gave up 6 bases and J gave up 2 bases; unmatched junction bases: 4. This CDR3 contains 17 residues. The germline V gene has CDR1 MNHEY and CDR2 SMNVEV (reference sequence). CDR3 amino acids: CASRKGLAGGTYNEQFF. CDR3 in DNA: TGTGCCAGCAGGAAGGGACTAGCGGGGGGGACCTACAATGAGCAGTTCTTC.

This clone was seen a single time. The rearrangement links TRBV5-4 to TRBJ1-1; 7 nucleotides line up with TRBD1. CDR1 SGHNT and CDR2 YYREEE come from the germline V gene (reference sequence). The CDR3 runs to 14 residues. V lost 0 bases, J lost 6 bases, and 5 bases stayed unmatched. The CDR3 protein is CASSLDRGPPEAFF. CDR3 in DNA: TGTGCCAGCAGCTTGGACAGGGGACCACCTGAAGCTTTCTTT.

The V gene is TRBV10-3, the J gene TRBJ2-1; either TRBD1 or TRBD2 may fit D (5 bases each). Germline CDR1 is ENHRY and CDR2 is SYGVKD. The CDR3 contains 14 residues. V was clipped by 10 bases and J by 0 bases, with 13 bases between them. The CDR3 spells CATRGVGSYNEQFF. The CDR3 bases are TGTGCCACCCGAGGGGTTGGCTCCTACAATGAGCAGTTCTTC.

This chain's CDR3 is CAWNSGGHSYNEQFF. CDR3 nucleotide sequence: TGTGCCTGGAATAGCGGGGGGCACTCCTACAATGAGCAGTTCTTC. This chain joins TRBV30 and TRBJ2-1; TRBD2 matches 10 bases. Germline V CDR1 and CDR2: GTSNPN, SVGIG (reference sequence). This CDR3 comprises 15 residues. V was clipped by 4 bases and J by 0 bases; unmatched bases: 3.

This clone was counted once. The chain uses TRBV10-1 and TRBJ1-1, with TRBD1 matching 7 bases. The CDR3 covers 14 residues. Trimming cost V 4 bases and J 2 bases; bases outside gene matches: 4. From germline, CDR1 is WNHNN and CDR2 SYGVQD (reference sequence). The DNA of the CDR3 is TGCGCCAGCAGTGTCGACAGGGCAAACACTGAAGCTTTCTTT. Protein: CASSVDRANTEAFF.

The chain's CDR3 is CASSWDSYEQYF. The CDR3 DNA follows: TGCGCCAGCAGTTGGGACTCTTACGAGCAGTACTTC. The chain links TRBV5-1 to TRBJ2-7; D possibly corresponds to TRBD2 (6 bases). The V and J ends lost 5 bases and 4 bases respectively, with 10 bases between them. The V gene's germline CDR1 is SGHRS and CDR2 YFSETQ. The CDR3 extends over 12 amino acids.

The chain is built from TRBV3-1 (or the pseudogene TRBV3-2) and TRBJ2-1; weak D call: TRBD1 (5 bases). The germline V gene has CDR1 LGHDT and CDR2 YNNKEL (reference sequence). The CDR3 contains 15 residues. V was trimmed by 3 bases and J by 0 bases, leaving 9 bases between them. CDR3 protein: CASSQDMGSYNEQFF. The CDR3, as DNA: TGTGCCAGCAGCCAGGACATGGGCTCCTACAATGAGCAGTTCTTC.

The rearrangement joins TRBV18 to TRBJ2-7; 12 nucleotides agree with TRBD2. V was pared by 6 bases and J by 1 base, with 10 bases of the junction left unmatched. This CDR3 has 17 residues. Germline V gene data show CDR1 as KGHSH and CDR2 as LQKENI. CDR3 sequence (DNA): TGTGCCAGCTCCCAACTTCCCGGGACTAGCGGGTCCTACGAGCAGTACTTC. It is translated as CASSQLPGTSGSYEQYF.

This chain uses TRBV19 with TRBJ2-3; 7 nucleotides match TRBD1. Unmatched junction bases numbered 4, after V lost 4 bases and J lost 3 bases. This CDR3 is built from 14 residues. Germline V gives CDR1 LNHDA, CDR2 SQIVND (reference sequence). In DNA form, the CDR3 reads TGTGCCAGTAGTAGTAACAGGGGTACAGATACGCAGTATTTT. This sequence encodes CASSSNRGTDTQYF.

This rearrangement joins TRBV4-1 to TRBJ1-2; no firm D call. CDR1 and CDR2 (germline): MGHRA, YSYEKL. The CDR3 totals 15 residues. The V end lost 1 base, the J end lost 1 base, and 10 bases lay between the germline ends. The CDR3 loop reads CASSQAERGNYGYTF. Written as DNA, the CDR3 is TGCGCCAGCAGCCAAGCCGAACGGGGTAACTATGGCTACACCTTC.

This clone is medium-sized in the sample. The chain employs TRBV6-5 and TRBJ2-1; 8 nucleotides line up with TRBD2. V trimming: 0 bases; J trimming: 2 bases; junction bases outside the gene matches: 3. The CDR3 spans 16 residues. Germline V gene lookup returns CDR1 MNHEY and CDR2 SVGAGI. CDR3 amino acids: CASSYSAGGTYNEQFF. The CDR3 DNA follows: TGTGCCAGCAGTTACTCGGCGGGGGGCACCTACAATGAGCAGTTCTTC.